The T cell receptor beta chain under discussion was sequenced for a study of Ad26.COV2.S vaccination and SARS-CoV-2 variants. Across the study: Donor was one of the participants in the Ad26.COV2.S arm of the COV1001 trial. General study findings and limits: Recipients of either vaccine or placebo displayed similar breadth of non-spike TCRs.

With regard to this clone: The antigen is undetermined.

Treatment given: 15 to 20 received Ad26.COV2.S at low or high dose, single or two shots; 5 received placebo; per-sample allocation not given. Sampling occurred on day 63 after the first vaccine or placebo injection. Germline loops: CDR1 SGDLS, CDR2 YYNGEE. The V end was cut by 0 bases, the J end by 3 bases, with 13 bases between. This CDR3 is 16 amino acids long. Only in-frame clones appear in the TCRdb table, and some are missing; sequencing was by immunoSEQ multiplex PCR. The sample shows about 460,000 clones, around 89% of them seen only once. This specimen was peripheral blood, taken in a trial of Ad26.COV2.S vaccine versus placebo. This receptor was taken from a person between 18 and 65 years old who received the Ad26.COV2.S COVID-19 vaccine or a placebo. The rearrangement joins TRBV9 to TRBJ1-3; the D gene is possibly TRBD1 (5 bases). CDR3 bases: TGTGCCAGCAGCGTAGAATACAGGATTAGTGGAAACACCATATATTTT. It codes for CASSVEYRISGNTIYF.